A selection of T cell receptor beta chains follows, all from one sample in a study of CD8 T cells in ankylosing spondylitis. TCRdb reprocessed the 5' RACE reads via MiXCR and lists one record per CDR3 protein. The sample contains approximately 42,000 distinct CDR3 sequences, 3.5% to 4% of which appear only once. The sequenced sample was blood, either unsorted or a sorted T cell fraction (not recorded which). The receptors were gathered from a female donor with ankylosing spondylitis or in good health (not recorded which). CDR3s include the opening cysteine and the closing phenylalanine or tryptophan. A D gene is named only where the DNA matches it firmly. The listing skips clone size in some rows; elsewhere it reads once, few, many or a size class.

clone_size,v_call,j_call,d_call,cdr3_nt,cdr3_aa
many,TRBV9,TRBJ1-2,TRBD1,TGTGCCAGCAGCGCGACAGGGAGAGTGGTCTATGGCTACACCTTC,CASSATGRVVYGYTF
many,TRBV9,TRBJ1-3,NA,TGTGCCAGCAGCGCCCAGACTCAGGGAAACACCATATATTTT,CASSAQTQGNTIYF
many,TRBV9,TRBJ1-2,NA,TGTGCCAGCAGCGACGAAAACTATGGCTACACCTTC,CASSDENYGYTF
many,TRBV9,TRBJ1-1,NA,TGTGCCAGCAGCCCCAGTTGGAACACTGAAGCTTTCTTT,CASSPSWNTEAFF
NA,TRBV9,TRBJ1-4,TRBD1,TGTGCCAGCAGCGCCCCAGGGGGACTTAATGAAAAACTGTTTTTT,CASSAPGGLNEKLFF
many,TRBV9,TRBJ2-7,NA,TGTGCCAGCAGCGCCCGCTCCTCCTACGAGCAGTACTTC,CASSARSSYEQYF
many,TRBV9,TRBJ2-5,TRBD1,TGTGCCAGCAGCGAGACAGGGCCAGGGACCCAGTACTTC,CASSETGPGTQYF
many,TRBV9,TRBJ2-5,TRBD2,TGTGCCAGCAGCGTAGGATCTCACGGCGGGAGTCAAGAGACCCAGTACTTC,CASSVGSHGGSQETQYF
NA,TRBV9,TRBJ2-1,TRBD2,TGTGCCAGCAGCGGCGGACTAGAAGCCTACAATGAGCAGTTCTTC,CASSGGLEAYNEQFF
many,TRBV9,TRBJ2-6,NA,TGTGCCAGCAGGAGGGGGGGGAATGGGGCCAACGTCCTGACTTTC,CASRRGGNGANVLTF
few,TRBV9,TRBJ2-3,TRBD2,TGTGCCAGCAGCTCGGACGGACTAGCGGGGGGCCAGGCAGATACGCAGTATTTT,CASSSDGLAGGQADTQYF
many,TRBV9,TRBJ2-1,TRBD1,TGTGCCAGCAGCGTAGCTAACAGGGGGTTCGATGAGCAGTTCTTC,CASSVANRGFDEQFF
many,TRBV9,TRBJ2-3,NA,TGTGCCAGCAGCGTAGAACCGTCGGGACGTGGCACAGATACGCAGTATTTT,CASSVEPSGRGTDTQYF
medium-sized,TRBV9,TRBJ1-2,NA,TGTGCCAGCAGCGCGGAGAGATATGGCTACACCTTC,CASSAERYGYTF
many,TRBV9,TRBJ2-3,TRBD2,TGTGCCAGCAGCCCCAACGGACTAGCGGGGGGGGGGGCGAGCACAGATACGCAGTATTTT,CASSPNGLAGGGASTDTQYF
medium-sized,TRBV9,TRBJ1-1,TRBD1,TGTGCCAGCAGCCCCCGACAGGGAGACACTGAAGCTTTCTTT,CASSPRQGDTEAFF
many,TRBV9,TRBJ1-6,NA,TGTGCCAGCAGCGTAGAAGGGACTTCGACCCTCCACTTT,CASSVEGTSTLHF
many,TRBV9,TRBJ2-7,NA,TGTGCCAGCAGCCCTAGGCCTGATGGGGATTACGAGCAGTACTTC,CASSPRPDGDYEQYF
many,TRBV9,TRBJ2-2,NA,TGTGCCAGCAGCGTTTCGAGGTGGGGCGGGGAGCTGTTTTTT,CASSVSRWGGELFF
many,TRBV9,TRBJ2-3,NA,TGTGCCAGCAGCCCCGACTCCCGGGGACCTACAGATACGCAGTATTTT,CASSPDSRGPTDTQYF
many,TRBV9,TRBJ1-1,NA,TGTGCCAGCAGCGTGGGGGGAAAGGCGGAAGCTTTCTTT,CASSVGGKAEAFF
many,TRBV9,TRBJ1-2,NA,TGTGCCAGCAGCCCTACAGGGTATGGCTACACCTTC,CASSPTGYGYTF
medium-sized,TRBV9,TRBJ1-2,NA,TGTGCCAGCAGCGCCCAAGGCGCTAACTATGGCTACACCTTC,CASSAQGANYGYTF
many,TRBV9,TRBJ1-2,TRBD1,TGTGCCAGCAGCGCGGGACAGGGGGTCTCTGACTACACCTTC,CASSAGQGVSDYTF
many,TRBV9,TRBJ2-1,TRBD1,TGTGCCAGCAGCTCTACGGGACAGGGCCCTGAGCAGTTCTTC,CASSSTGQGPEQFF
many,TRBV9,TRBJ2-5,TRBD1,TGTGCCAGCAGCTCCCAAACAGGGGGTGGGACCCAGTACTTC,CASSSQTGGGTQYF
NA,TRBV9,TRBJ2-3,TRBD1,TGTGCCAGCGCTGGGACAGGGGGCACAGATACGCAGTATTTT,CASAGTGGTDTQYF
many,TRBV9,TRBJ2-7,NA,TGTGCCAGCAGCGTAGGGGGGCGGGTTGGATTCTACGAGCAGTACTTC,CASSVGGRVGFYEQYF
many,TRBV9,TRBJ2-3,NA,TGTGCCAGCAGCCCCGAAGGAGCGGTTTGGGAAGATACGCAGTATTTT,CASSPEGAVWEDTQYF
many,TRBV9,TRBJ2-7,TRBD2,TGTGCCAGCAGCTCCGGGTCTCGGGGGGTCTCCTACGAGCAGTACTTC,CASSSGSRGVSYEQYF
many,TRBV9,TRBJ1-1,TRBD1,TGTGCCAGCAGCGCCACAGGGGACACTGAAGCTTTCTTT,CASSATGDTEAFF
many,TRBV9,TRBJ1-2,TRBD1,TGTGCCAGCAGCGTAGGGCGATGGGACAGGGATGGCTACACCTTC,CASSVGRWDRDGYTF
many,TRBV9,TRBJ1-1,NA,TGTGCCAGCAGCGGACAGACAGGACCGAACACTGAAGCTTTCTTT,CASSGQTGPNTEAFF
many,TRBV9,TRBJ2-1,TRBD2,TGTGCCAGCAGCCTCCTAGCGGGGGGGCAGGGTGAGCAGTTCTTC,CASSLLAGGQGEQFF
few,TRBV9,TRBJ1-2,NA,TGTGCCAGCAGCGTAGGGGACCAGACGGGCTACACCTTC,CASSVGDQTGYTF
few,TRBV9,TRBJ2-1,NA,TGTGCCAGCACTGTCGGGCCGTTAGGCAATGAGCAGTTCTTC,CASTVGPLGNEQFF
many,TRBV9,TRBJ2-2,NA,TGTGCCAGCAGCTCAAGGCCCACCGGGGAGCTGTTTTTT,CASSSRPTGELFF
many,TRBV9,TRBJ2-2,NA,TGTGCCAGCAGTTTTCCCCCAGGGGCCGGGGAGCTGTTTTTT,CASSFPPGAGELFF
many,TRBV9,TRBJ1-1,NA,TGTGCCAGCAGCGTAGAACTAGGTACCGAAGCTTTCTTT,CASSVELGTEAFF
many,TRBV9,TRBJ1-3,NA,TGTGCCAGCAGCTCCTCGGAGGCCTCCTCTGGAAACACCATATATTTT,CASSSSEASSGNTIYF
many,TRBV9,TRBJ2-1,TRBD1,TGTGCCAGCAGCGTAAGGGGGCTTAATGAGCAGTTCTTC,CASSVRGLNEQFF
many,TRBV9,TRBJ2-3,NA,TGTGCCAGCTCCCCATTCACTAGCACAGATACGCAGTATTTT,CASSPFTSTDTQYF
NA,TRBV9,TRBJ2-7,NA,TGTGGCAGCAGCGCGGAGGAGATCTTAAGCTGCCACGAGGAGTACTTC,CGSSAEEILSCHEEYF
many,TRBV9,TRBJ2-7,NA,TGTGCCAGCAGCGTAGGAGACAGCGGCTACGAGCAGTACTTC,CASSVGDSGYEQYF
many,TRBV9,TRBJ2-3,TRBD2,TGTGCCAGCAGCCCGCGACTAGCGGGGGGCACTAGCACAGATACGCAGTATTTT,CASSPRLAGGTSTDTQYF
many,TRBV9,TRBJ2-3,TRBD1,TGTGCCAGCAGCGTATCTACAGGGGGTCGGACAGATACGCAGTATTTT,CASSVSTGGRTDTQYF